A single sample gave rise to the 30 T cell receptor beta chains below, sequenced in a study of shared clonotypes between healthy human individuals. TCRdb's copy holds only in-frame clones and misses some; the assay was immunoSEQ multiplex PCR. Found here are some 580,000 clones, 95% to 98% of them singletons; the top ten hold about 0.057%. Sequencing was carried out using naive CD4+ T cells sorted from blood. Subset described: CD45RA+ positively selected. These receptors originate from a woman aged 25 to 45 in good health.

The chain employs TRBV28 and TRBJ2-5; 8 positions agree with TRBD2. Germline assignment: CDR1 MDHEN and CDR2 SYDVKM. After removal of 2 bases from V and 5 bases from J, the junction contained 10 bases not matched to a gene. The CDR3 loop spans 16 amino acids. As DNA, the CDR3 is TGTGCCAGCAGTTTACCGGGACTAGGAGTTTGGGAGACCCAGTACTTC. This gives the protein CASSLPGLGVWETQYF.

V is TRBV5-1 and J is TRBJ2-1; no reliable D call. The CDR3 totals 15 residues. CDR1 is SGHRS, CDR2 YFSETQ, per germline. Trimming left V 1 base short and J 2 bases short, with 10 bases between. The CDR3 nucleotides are TGCGCCAGCAGCTTGATCGTTGGGGCCTACAATGAGCAGTTCTTC. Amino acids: CASSLIVGAYNEQFF.

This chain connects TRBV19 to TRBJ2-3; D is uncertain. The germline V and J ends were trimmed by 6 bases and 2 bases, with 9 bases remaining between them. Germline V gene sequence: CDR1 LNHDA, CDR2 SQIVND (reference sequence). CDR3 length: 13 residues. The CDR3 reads CASRGPLTDTQYF. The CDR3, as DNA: TGTGCCAGTAGAGGACCACTCACAGATACGCAGTATTTT.

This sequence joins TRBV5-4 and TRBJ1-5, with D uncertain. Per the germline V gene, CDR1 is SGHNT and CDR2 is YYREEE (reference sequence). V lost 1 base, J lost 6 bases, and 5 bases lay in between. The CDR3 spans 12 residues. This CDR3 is CASSLWGQPQHF. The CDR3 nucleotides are TGTGCCAGCAGCTTGTGGGGTCAGCCCCAGCATTTT.

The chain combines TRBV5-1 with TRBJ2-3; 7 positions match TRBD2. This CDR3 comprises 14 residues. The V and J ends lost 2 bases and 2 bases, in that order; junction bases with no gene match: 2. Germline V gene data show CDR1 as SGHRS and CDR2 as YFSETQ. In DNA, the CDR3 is TGCGCCAGCAGCTTCGGGGGGACCACAGATACGCAGTATTTT. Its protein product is CASSFGGTTDTQYF.

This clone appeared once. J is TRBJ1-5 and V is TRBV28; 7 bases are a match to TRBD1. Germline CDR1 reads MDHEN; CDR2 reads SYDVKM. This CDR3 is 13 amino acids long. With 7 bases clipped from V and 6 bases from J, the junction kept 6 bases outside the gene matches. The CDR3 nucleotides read TGTGCCAGCAAGTGGCAGGGGGGTCAGCCCCAGCATTTT. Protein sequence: CASKWQGGQPQHF.

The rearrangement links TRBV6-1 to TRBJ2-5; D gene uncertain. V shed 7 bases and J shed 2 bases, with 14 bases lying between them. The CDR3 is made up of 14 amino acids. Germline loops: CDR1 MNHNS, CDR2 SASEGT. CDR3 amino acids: CASIPLRRQETQYF. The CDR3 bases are TGTGCCAGCATTCCTCTGAGGAGACAAGAGACCCAGTACTTC.

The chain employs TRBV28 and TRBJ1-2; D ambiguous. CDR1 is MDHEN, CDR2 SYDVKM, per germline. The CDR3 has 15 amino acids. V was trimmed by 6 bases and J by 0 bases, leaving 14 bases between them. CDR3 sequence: CASRSGRVANYGYTF. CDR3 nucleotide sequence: TGTGCCAGCAGATCCGGGAGGGTGGCTAACTATGGCTACACCTTC.

CDR3 loop: CASSLSSGYYTGELFF. In DNA, the CDR3 is TGTGCCAGCTCTTTATCTAGCGGGTACTACACCGGGGAGCTGTTTTTT. The chain links TRBV18 to TRBJ2-2; the match to TRBD2 covers 8 bases. Germline V CDR1 and CDR2: KGHSH, LQKENI. There are 16 residues in the CDR3. The V segment lost 6 bases and the J segment 3 bases; nucleotides outside the gene matches: 9. The full variable domain, its missing parts supplied by reference TRBV18 and TRBJ2-2, is NAGVMQNPRHLVRRRGQEARLRCSPMKGHSHVYWYRQLPEEGLKFMVYLQKENIIDESGMPKERFSAEFPKEGPSILRIQQVVRGDSAAYFCASSLSSGYYTGELFFGEGSRLTVL.

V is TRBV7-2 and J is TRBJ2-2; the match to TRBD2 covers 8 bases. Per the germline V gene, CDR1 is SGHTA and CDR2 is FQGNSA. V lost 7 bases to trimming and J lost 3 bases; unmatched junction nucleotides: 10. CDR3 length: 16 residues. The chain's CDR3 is CASNSLSGRYTGELFF. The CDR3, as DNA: TGTGCCAGCAACTCACTAAGCGGGAGATACACCGGGGAGCTGTTTTTT.

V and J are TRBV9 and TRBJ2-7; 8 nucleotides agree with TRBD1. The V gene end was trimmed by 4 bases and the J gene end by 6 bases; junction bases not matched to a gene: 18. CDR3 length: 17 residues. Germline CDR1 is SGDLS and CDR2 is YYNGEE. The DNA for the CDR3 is TGTGCCAGCAGCCCTCCCGGGACAGGCCCCCGAAGGGTCGAGCAGTACTTC. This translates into CASSPPGTGPRRVEQYF. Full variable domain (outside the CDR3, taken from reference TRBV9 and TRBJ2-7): DSGVTQTPKHLITATGQRVTLRCSPRSGDLSVYWYQQSLDQGLQFLIQYYNGEERAKGNILERFSAQQFPDLHSELNLSSLELGDSALYFCASSPPGTGPRRVEQYFGPGTRLTVT.

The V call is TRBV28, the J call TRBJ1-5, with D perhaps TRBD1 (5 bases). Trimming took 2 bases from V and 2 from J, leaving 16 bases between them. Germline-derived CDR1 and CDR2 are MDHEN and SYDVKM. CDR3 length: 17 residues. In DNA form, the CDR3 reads TGTGCCAGCAGTTTACACGCGGGGCTAGGGGGCAATCAGCCCCAGCATTTT. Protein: CASSLHAGLGGNQPQHF.

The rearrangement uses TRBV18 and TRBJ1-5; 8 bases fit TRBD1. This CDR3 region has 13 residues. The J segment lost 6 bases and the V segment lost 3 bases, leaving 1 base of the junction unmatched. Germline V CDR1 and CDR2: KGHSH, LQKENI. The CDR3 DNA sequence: TGTGCCAGCTCACCCACAGGGGGTCAGCCCCAGCATTTT. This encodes CASSPTGGQPQHF.

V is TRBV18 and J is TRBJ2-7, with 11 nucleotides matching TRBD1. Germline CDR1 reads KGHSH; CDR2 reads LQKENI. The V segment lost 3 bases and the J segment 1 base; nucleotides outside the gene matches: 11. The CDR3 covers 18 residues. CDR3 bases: TGTGCCAGCTCACCTCAAAGGACAGGGGGCGCTTTATCCTACGAGCAGTACTTC. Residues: CASSPQRTGGALSYEQYF. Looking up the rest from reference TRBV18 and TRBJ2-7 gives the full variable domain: NAGVMQNPRHLVRRRGQEARLRCSPMKGHSHVYWYRQLPEEGLKFMVYLQKENIIDESGMPKERFSAEFPKEGPSILRIQQVVRGDSAAYFCASSPQRTGGALSYEQYFGPGTRLTVT.

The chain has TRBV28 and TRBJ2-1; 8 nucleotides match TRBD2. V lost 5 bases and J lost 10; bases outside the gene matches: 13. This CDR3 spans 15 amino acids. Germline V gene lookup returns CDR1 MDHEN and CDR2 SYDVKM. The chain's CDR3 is CASSPGGELRCEQFF. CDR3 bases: TGTGCCAGCAGTCCCGGGGGGGAACTCCGATGCGAGCAGTTCTTC. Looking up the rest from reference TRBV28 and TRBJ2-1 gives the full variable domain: DVKVTQSSRYLVKRTGEKVFLECVQDMDHENMFWYRQDPGLGLRLIYFSYDVKMKEKGDIPEGYSVSREKKERFSLILESASTNQTSMYLCASSPGGELRCEQFFGPGTRLTVL.

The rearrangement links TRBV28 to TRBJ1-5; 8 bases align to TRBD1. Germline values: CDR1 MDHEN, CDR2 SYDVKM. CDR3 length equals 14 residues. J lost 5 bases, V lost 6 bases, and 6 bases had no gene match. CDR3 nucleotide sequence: TGTGCCAGCAGGCCGACAGGGGTACATCAGCCCCAGCATTTT. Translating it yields CASRPTGVHQPQHF.

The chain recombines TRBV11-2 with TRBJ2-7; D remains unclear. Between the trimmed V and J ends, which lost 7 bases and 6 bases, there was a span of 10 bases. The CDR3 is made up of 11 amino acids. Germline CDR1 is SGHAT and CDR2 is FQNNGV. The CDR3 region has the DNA TGTGCCAGCACTTCGTTTCTCGAGCAGTACTTC. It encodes CASTSFLEQYF.

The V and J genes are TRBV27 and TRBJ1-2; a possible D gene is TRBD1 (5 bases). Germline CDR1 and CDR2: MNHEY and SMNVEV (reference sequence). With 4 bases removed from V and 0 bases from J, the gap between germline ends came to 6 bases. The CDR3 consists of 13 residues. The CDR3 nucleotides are TGTGCCAGCAGTTCGACAGCTAACTATGGCTACACCTTC. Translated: CASSSTANYGYTF.

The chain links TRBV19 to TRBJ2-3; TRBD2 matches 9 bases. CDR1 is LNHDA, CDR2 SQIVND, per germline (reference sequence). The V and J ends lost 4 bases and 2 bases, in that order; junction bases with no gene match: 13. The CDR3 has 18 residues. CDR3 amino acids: CASSTQIAGVLITDTQYF. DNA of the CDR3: TGTGCCAGTAGTACCCAAATAGCGGGAGTACTTATCACAGATACGCAGTATTTT.

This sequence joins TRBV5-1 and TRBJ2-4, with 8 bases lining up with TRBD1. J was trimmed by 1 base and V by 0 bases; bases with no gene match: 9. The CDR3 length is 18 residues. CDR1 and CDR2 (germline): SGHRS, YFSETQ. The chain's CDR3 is CASSLGQGRFTAKNIQYF. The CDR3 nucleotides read TGCGCCAGCAGCTTGGGACAGGGGCGTTTTACTGCCAAAAACATTCAGTACTTC.

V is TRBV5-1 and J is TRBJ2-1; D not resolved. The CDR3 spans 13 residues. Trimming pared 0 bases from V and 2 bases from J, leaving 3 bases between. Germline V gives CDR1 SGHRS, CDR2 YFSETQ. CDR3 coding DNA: TGCGCCAGCAGCTTGGGGGCCTACAATGAGCAGTTCTTC. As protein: CASSLGAYNEQFF.

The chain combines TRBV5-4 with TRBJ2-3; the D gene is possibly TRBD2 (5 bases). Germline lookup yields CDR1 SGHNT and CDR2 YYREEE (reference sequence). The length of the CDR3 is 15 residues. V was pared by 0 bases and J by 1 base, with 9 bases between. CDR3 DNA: TGTGCCAGCAGCTTGGCCGGGAAGGGCACAGATACGCAGTATTTT. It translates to CASSLAGKGTDTQYF. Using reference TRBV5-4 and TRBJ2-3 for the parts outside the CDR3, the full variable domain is ETGVTQSPTHLIKTRGQQVTLRCSSQSGHNTVSWYQQALGQGPQFIFQYYREEENGRGNFPPRFSGLQFPNYSSELNVNALELDDSALYLCASSLAGKGTDTQYFGPGTRLTVL.

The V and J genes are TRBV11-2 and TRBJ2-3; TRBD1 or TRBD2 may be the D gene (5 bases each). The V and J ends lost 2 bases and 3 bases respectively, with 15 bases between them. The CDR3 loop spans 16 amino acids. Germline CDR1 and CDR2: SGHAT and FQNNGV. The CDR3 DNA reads TGTGCCAGCAGCTTATCGCCCGGGGCATGGACAGATACGCAGTATTTT. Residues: CASSLSPGAWTDTQYF.

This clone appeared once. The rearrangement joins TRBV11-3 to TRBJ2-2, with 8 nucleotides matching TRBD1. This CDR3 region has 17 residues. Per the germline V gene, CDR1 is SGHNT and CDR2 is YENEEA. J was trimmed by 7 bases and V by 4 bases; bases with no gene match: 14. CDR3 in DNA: TGTGCCAGCAGCTCGAGCGACAGGGGCGATATTGTCGGGGAGCTGTTTTTT. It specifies CASSSSDRGDIVGELFF.

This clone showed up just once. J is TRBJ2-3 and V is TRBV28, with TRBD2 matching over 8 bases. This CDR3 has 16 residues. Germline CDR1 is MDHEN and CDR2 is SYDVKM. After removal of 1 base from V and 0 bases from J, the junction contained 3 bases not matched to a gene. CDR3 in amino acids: CASSLYVAGSTDTQYF. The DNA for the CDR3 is TGTGCCAGCAGTTTATACGTAGCGGGGAGCACAGATACGCAGTATTTT.

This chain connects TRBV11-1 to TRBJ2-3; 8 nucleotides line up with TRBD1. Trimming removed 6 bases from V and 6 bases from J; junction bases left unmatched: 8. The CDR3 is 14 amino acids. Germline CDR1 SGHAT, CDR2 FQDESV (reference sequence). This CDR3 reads CASSPDRVVDTQYF. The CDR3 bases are TGTGCCAGCAGTCCGGACAGGGTGGTCGATACGCAGTATTTT.

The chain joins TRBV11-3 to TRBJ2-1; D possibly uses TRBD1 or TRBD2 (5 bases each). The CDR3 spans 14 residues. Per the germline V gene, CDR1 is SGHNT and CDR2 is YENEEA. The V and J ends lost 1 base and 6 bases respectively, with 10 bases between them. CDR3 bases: TGTGCCAGCAGCTTAGGAGTCGGGGCCAATGAGCAGTTCTTC. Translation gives CASSLGVGANEQFF.

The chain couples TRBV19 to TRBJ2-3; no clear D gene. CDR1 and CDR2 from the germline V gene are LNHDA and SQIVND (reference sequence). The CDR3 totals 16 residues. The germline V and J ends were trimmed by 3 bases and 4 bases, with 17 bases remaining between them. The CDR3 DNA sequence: TGTGCCAGTAGTATCGGGCAGGCTGTTTATTCAGATACGCAGTATTTT. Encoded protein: CASSIGQAVYSDTQYF.

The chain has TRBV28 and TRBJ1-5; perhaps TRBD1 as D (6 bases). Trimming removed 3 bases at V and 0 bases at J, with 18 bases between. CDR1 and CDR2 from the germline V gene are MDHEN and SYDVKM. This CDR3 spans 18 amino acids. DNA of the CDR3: TGTGCCAGCAGTTTTTACAGGGAGGAGGTCGGTAGCAATCAGCCCCAGCATTTT. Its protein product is CASSFYREEVGSNQPQHF.

The chain's CDR3 is CASTGDGGNTEAFF. CDR3 sequence (DNA): TGTGCCAGCACCGGAGACGGAGGGAACACTGAAGCTTTCTTT. The chain is built from TRBV2 and TRBJ1-1; unclear D gene. CDR3 length: 14 residues. V was clipped by 7 bases and J by 1 base, with 13 bases between them. Germline CDR1 is SNHLY and CDR2 is FYNNEI. Combining the CDR3 with reference TRBV2 and TRBJ1-1 gives the whole variable domain EPEVTQTPSHQVTQMGQEVILRCVPISNHLYFYWYRQILGQKVEFLVSFYNNEISEKSEIFDDQFSVERPDGSNFTLKIRSTKLEDSAMYFCASTGDGGNTEAFFGQGTRLTVV.